The 25 T cell receptor beta chains below all came from one sample that was sequenced in a study of early T cells in non-severe SARS-CoV-2 infection. TCRdb processed the 5' RACE reads anew with MiXCR; each CDR3 protein has one entry. The data contain approximately 35,000 distinct CDR3 sequences, about 6.7% of them singletons. Sample: whole blood. The source is an adult who was a healthcare worker with PCR-confirmed SARS-CoV-2 infection or an uninfected control (not recorded which).

This rearrangement joins TRBV6-5 to TRBJ2-2; the D gene is possibly TRBD1 (6 bases). V was clipped by 7 bases and J by 4 bases, with 19 bases between them. The CDR3 runs to 16 residues. Per the germline V gene, CDR1 is MNHEY and CDR2 is SVGAGI. CDR3 residues: CASTHRDTAATGELFF. CDR3 bases: TGTGCCAGCACCCACCGGGACACGGCTGCCACCGGGGAGCTGTTTTTT.

The V call is TRBV2, the J call TRBJ2-1, with 13 bases fitting TRBD2. The CDR3 sequence is 14 residues long. In germline, CDR1 is SNHLY, CDR2 FYNNEI. The V gene end was trimmed by 7 bases and the J gene end by 8 bases; junction bases not matched to a gene: 5. CDR3 sequence reads: CASIGLAGVHEQFF. The DNA of the CDR3 is TGTGCCAGCATTGGACTAGCGGGAGTTCATGAGCAGTTCTTC.

Many counts were recorded for this clonotype. The chain links TRBV27 to TRBJ2-3, with 13 bases aligning to TRBD2. Unmatched junction bases numbered 19, after V lost 5 bases and J lost 2 bases. CDR3 length equals 21 residues. Germline assignment: CDR1 MNHEY and CDR2 SMNVEV (reference sequence). The CDR3 loop reads CASSTRTSGSSGLGPTDTQYF. CDR3 DNA sequence: TGTGCCAGCAGTACCCGGACTAGCGGGAGTTCAGGCTTGGGGCCCACAGATACGCAGTATTTT.

At least ten counts were recorded for this clonotype. The V and J genes are TRBV11-2 and TRBJ2-7, with TRBD2 matching over 11 bases. Germline assignment: CDR1 SGHAT and CDR2 FQNNGV. V trimming: 5 bases; J trimming: 4 bases; junction bases outside the gene matches: 10. This CDR3 comprises 16 residues. In nucleotides, the CDR3 is TGTGCCAGCAGCACTTTAGCGGGAGGGCCGGGGTACGAGCAGTACTTC. Translation gives CASSTLAGGPGYEQYF. Based on the CDR3 plus reference TRBV11-2 and TRBJ2-7, the full variable domain is EAGVAQSPRYKIIEKRQSVAFWCNPISGHATLYWYQQILGQGPKLLIQFQNNGVVDDSQLPKDRFSAERLKGVDSTLKIQPAKLEDSAVYLCASSTLAGGPGYEQYFGPGTRLTVT.

Only a few counts were recorded for this clonotype. The V gene is TRBV30, the J gene TRBJ1-1, with D tentatively TRBD1 (5 bases). Germline values: CDR1 GTSNPN, CDR2 SVGIG (reference sequence). This CDR3 spans 14 amino acids. V lost 3 bases, J lost 11 bases, and 22 bases lay in between. The CDR3 DNA follows: TGTGCCTGGAGATGGGGACCGCGTGGGGGTGACGCTTTCTTT. Amino acids: CAWRWGPRGGDAFF. Full variable domain (rest looked up from reference TRBV30 and TRBJ1-1): SQTIHQWPATLVQPVGSPLSLECTVEGTSNPNLYWYRQAAGRGLQLLFYSVGIGQISSEVPQNLSASRPQDRQFILSSKKLLLSDSGFYLCAWRWGPRGGDAFFGQGTRLTVV.

This clonotype was observed a handful of times. The rearrangement links TRBV6-4 to TRBJ1-2; D is perhaps TRBD1 (6 bases). Trimming took 6 bases from V and 0 from J, leaving 20 bases between them. CDR1 and CDR2 (germline): MRHNA, SNTAGT. The CDR3 sequence is 17 residues long. This CDR3 reads CASRERTARLANYGYTF. The DNA of the CDR3 is TGTGCCAGCAGGGAGCGGACAGCACGATTAGCTAACTATGGCTACACCTTC.

This clonotype appeared many times. V and J are TRBV28 and TRBJ2-5; TRBD1 matches at 9 bases. Trimming at V came to 5 bases and at J to 2 bases, leaving 3 bases not matched to a gene. Germline V CDR1 and CDR2: MDHEN, SYDVKM. The CDR3 covers 14 residues. The CDR3 DNA is TGTGCCAGCAGTCCAGGGACAGGGCAAGAGACCCAGTACTTC. It is translated as CASSPGTGQETQYF. The whole variable domain, remainder taken from reference TRBV28 and TRBJ2-5, is DVKVTQSSRYLVKRTGEKVFLECVQDMDHENMFWYRQDPGLGLRLIYFSYDVKMKEKGDIPEGYSVSREKKERFSLILESASTNQTSMYLCASSPGTGQETQYFGPGTRLLVL.

This clonotype came up once. The CDR3 sequence is CASTPGLGVNEQFF. CDR3 DNA sequence: TGCGCCAGCACCCCGGGACTAGGAGTAAATGAGCAGTTCTTC. The chain carries TRBV5-1 and TRBJ2-1; 8 bases are a match to TRBD2. The J segment lost 7 bases and the V segment lost 6 bases, leaving 9 bases of the junction unmatched. This CDR3 is 14 amino acids long. Germline lookup yields CDR1 SGHRS and CDR2 YFSETQ. Full variable domain (outside the CDR3, taken from reference TRBV5-1 and TRBJ2-1): KAGVTQTPRYLIKTRGQQVTLSCSPISGHRSVSWYQQTPGQGLQFLFEYFSETQRNKGNFPGRFSGRQFSNSRSEMNVSTLELGDSALYLCASTPGLGVNEQFFGPGTRLTVL.

This clonotype was seen at least ten times. The rearrangement uses TRBV6-5 and TRBJ2-3; D is ambiguous. Germline V lookup: CDR1 MNHEY, CDR2 SVGAGI. V lost 4 bases, J lost 7 bases, and 6 bases lay in between. The CDR3 loop spans 11 amino acids. The CDR3: CASSFAYTQYF. Written as DNA, the CDR3 is TGTGCCAGCAGTTTCGCTTATACGCAGTATTTT.

There are many counts of this clonotype. CDR3 bases: TGTGCCAGCAGGGACACTAACACCGGGGAGCTGTTTTTT. It codes for CASRDTNTGELFF. The rearrangement uses TRBV12-3 or TRBV12-4 and TRBJ2-2; weak D call: TRBD1 (5 bases). The CDR3 spans 13 residues. V lost 6 bases and J lost 2, with 7 bases in between.

This clonotype occurred many times. The chain links TRBV3-1 to TRBJ2-1, with 8 bases aligning to TRBD2. The CDR3 extends over 16 amino acids. CDR1 LGHDT and CDR2 YNNKEL come from the germline V gene (reference sequence). Unmatched junction bases numbered 16, after V lost 6 bases and J lost 9 bases. CDR3 region: CASRASGLAGWAEQFF. CDR3 bases: TGTGCCAGCAGAGCAAGTGGCCTAGCGGGTTGGGCTGAGCAGTTCTTC.

This clonotype has at least ten counts. The rearrangement uses TRBV19 and TRBJ1-5; 7 nucleotides line up with TRBD1. CDR3 length: 16 amino acids. CDR1 and CDR2 (germline): LNHDA, SQIVND (reference sequence). V dropped 4 bases and J dropped 5; count of bases not matched to a gene: 11. The CDR3 reads CASSTMTGLGDQPQHF. DNA of the CDR3: TGTGCCAGTAGTACCATGACAGGGTTAGGGGATCAGCCCCAGCATTTT.

This clonotype was seen at least ten times. This rearrangement joins TRBV2 to TRBJ2-2, with unresolved D. CDR3 length equals 14 residues. The V gene lost 7 bases and the J gene lost 2 bases, with 11 bases spanning the gap. CDR1 is SNHLY, CDR2 FYNNEI, per germline. The CDR3 loop is CASTLGKNTGELFF. The CDR3 DNA reads as TGTGCCAGCACCCTGGGTAAAAACACCGGGGAGCTGTTTTTT.

Here the CDR3 reads CASSLNPEAYEQYF. Here the CDR3 DNA reads TGCGCCAGCAGCTTGAATCCCGAGGCGTACGAGCAGTACTTC. V is TRBV5-1 and J is TRBJ2-7, with D uncertain. V was pared by 1 base and J by 4 bases, with 12 bases between. This CDR3 is built from 14 residues. CDR1 SGHRS and CDR2 YFSETQ come from the germline V gene.

This clonotype was seen at least ten times. V usage is TRBV28 and J usage is TRBJ2-3; D remains ambiguous. The V and J ends lost 7 bases and 8 bases respectively, with 28 bases between them. Germline V lookup: CDR1 MDHEN, CDR2 SYDVKM. The CDR3 spans 17 residues. The CDR3 DNA reads TGTGCCAGCAATGCTACCACCCCGGGCCTCGGGTATGGTACGCAGTATTTT. As protein: CASNATTPGLGYGTQYF.

This clonotype was seen more than once but under ten times. The chain carries TRBV12-3 or TRBV12-4 and TRBJ2-1; weak D call: TRBD2 (6 bases). This CDR3 is 14 amino acids long. V was cut by 5 bases and J by 0 bases, with 8 bases left in between. In nucleotides, the CDR3 is TGTGCCAGCAGTCGGAGGGGCTCCTACAATGAGCAGTTCTTC. Amino acid sequence: CASSRRGSYNEQFF.

A few counts support this clonotype. The chain has TRBV7-9 and TRBJ2-1; TRBD1 might be the D (6 bases). Trimming left V 5 bases short and J 1 base short, with 12 bases between. The CDR3 runs 15 residues. The germline gives CDR1 SEHNR, CDR2 FQNEAQ (reference sequence). The CDR3 region is CASSPQTGSYNEQFF. The CDR3 coding sequence is TGTGCCAGCAGCCCACAGACAGGATCCTACAATGAGCAGTTCTTC.

The V call is TRBV7-3, the J call TRBJ1-1; D is unclear. This CDR3 has 13 residues. The germline V gene has CDR1 SGHTA and CDR2 FQGTGA. The V end was cut by 5 bases, the J end by 1 base, with 8 bases between. CDR3: CASSEQRNTEAFF. The CDR3 DNA reads as TGTGCCAGCAGCGAGCAAAGGAACACTGAAGCTTTCTTT.

This clonotype was detected many times. The chain recombines TRBV12-3 or TRBV12-4 with TRBJ2-7; D is ambiguous. CDR3 length: 13 amino acids. The V end lost 3 bases, the J end lost 3 bases, and 9 bases lay between the germline ends. CDR3 DNA sequence: TGTGCCAGCAGTTTTAGCCCGTTCTACGAGCAGTACTTC. Translated: CASSFSPFYEQYF.

This chain joins TRBV6-5 and TRBJ2-5, with TRBD2 matching over 8 bases. Germline lookup yields CDR1 MNHEY and CDR2 SVGAGI. J was trimmed by 4 bases and V by 6 bases; bases with no gene match: 10. This CDR3 contains 15 residues. The DNA for the CDR3 is TGTGCCAGCAGGACCGCCGGGAGGGCCGGAGAGACCCAGTACTTC. Protein sequence: CASRTAGRAGETQYF.

This clonotype was counted at least ten times. J is TRBJ2-3 and V is TRBV29-1; 10 bases fit TRBD1. The CDR3 runs to 16 residues. Germline V gene sequence: CDR1 SQVTM, CDR2 ANQGSEA. The junction had 15 bases not matched to a gene; V was cut back by 6 bases and J by 6 bases. Here the CDR3 reads CSVAGTGVAPGDTQYF. The CDR3 nucleotides read TGCAGCGTCGCCGGGACAGGGGTTGCTCCGGGCGATACGCAGTATTTT.

This clonotype was observed many times. A read error may produce the germline difference seen at one junction end. The chain combines TRBV11-2 with TRBJ2-7, with 13 bases fitting TRBD2. This CDR3 region has 14 residues. Germline V gene sequence: CDR1 SGHAT, CDR2 FQNNGV. The DNA for the CDR3 is TGTGCCAGCAGCCACGGACTAGCGGGGGTCGGAGATCACTTC. This sequence encodes CASSHGLAGVGDHF. Looking up the rest from reference TRBV11-2 and TRBJ2-7 gives the full variable domain: EAGVAQSPRYKIIEKRQSVAFWCNPISGHATLYWYQQILGQGPKLLIQFQNNGVVDDSQLPKDRFSAERLKGVDSTLKIQPAKLEDSAVYLCASSHGLAGVGDHFGPGTRLTVT.

This clonotype has just a few counts. This sequence joins TRBV5-1 and TRBJ2-4; D is uncertain. Trimming stripped 4 bases from V and 0 bases from J, with 11 bases between. CDR1 is SGHRS and CDR2 is YFSETQ in the germline V gene. There are 15 residues in the CDR3. CDR3 bases: TGCGCCAGCAGCCCCGACACCGTAGCCAAAAACATTCAGTACTTC. It yields the protein CASSPDTVAKNIQYF.

The chain uses TRBV10-3 and TRBJ2-7; the match to TRBD2 covers 12 bases. In germline, CDR1 is ENHRY, CDR2 SYGVKD. The V segment lost 10 bases and the J segment 0 bases; nucleotides outside the gene matches: 4. The CDR3 is made up of 14 amino acids. In DNA, the CDR3 is TGTGCCACCTTGACTAGCGGGAGCTCCTACGAGCAGTACTTC. It yields the protein CATLTSGSSYEQYF.

This clonotype was detected once. A read error is possible here, since a much larger clone lies one base away. The chain has TRBV12-3 or TRBV12-4 and TRBJ2-2; D is perhaps TRBD1 or TRBD2 (5 bases each). The CDR3 covers 14 residues. The CDR3, as DNA: TGTGCCAGCACCGCGTCTGACCCGAGAGGGGTGCTGTTTTTT. Its translation is CASTASDPRGVLFF.